The rows below give T cell receptor beta chains drawn from one sample of a study of CD8 T cells in Susac syndrome. MiXCR, run by TCRdb on the immunoSEQ multiplex PCR reads, gives a single entry per CDR3 protein. The sample includes 75,000 to 80,000 distinct CDR3 sequences, roughly 95% of them seen just once. The sample comprised CD8+ T cells from PBMCs. The receptors derive from a human donor with Susac syndrome. The CDR3 runs from the conserved cysteine through the conserved F or W. The D gene is left open where the match is weak. Rows give clone size only sometimes, using once, few, many, or a class for an expanded clone.

TGTGCCAGCAGCTCCCCCGAGGCCTCCCGAGGAGGCATTCAGTACTTC	CASSSPEASRGGIQYF	TRBV7-9	16	TRBJ2-4	-	-
TGTGCCAGCACCACGCGTGCCGAGCAGTACTTC	CASTTRAEQYF	TRBV6-2/TRBV6-3	11	TRBJ2-7	-	-
TGTGCCAGCAGCGTAGAGGGGGCCTTCGGCTCTGGGGCCAACGTCCTGACTTTC	CASSVEGAFGSGANVLTF	TRBV9	18	TRBJ2-6	once	TRBD1
TGTGCCAGTAGTATAACGACAGGGGGCGTAAAGGATACGCAGTATTTT	CASSITTGGVKDTQYF	TRBV19	16	TRBJ2-3	-	TRBD1
TGTGCCAGCAGCCAAGATATCACAGATACGCAGTATTTT	CASSQDITDTQYF	TRBV14	13	TRBJ2-3	-	-
TGCAGTGCTAGAGTGCGGGGGGGCTCGGGTTACGAGCAGTACTTC	CSARVRGGSGYEQYF	TRBV20-1	15	TRBJ2-7	few	TRBD2
TGTGCCAGCAGCTTATGGCAGGGTTGGCACGAGCAGTACTTC	CASSLWQGWHEQYF	TRBV11-2	14	TRBJ2-7	-	-
TGCGCCAGCAGGCCCGGCGCGGTGGTAGGCGAGCAGTACTTC	CASRPGAVVGEQYF	TRBV4-1	14	TRBJ2-7	-	-
TGTGCCAGCAGCCCCGGAGGGTTAGGTGGCGATGAGCAGTTCTTC	CASSPGGLGGDEQFF	TRBV5-6	15	TRBJ2-1	-	-
TGTGCCAGCAGTGAGGGGTTAACAGAGCCCTACAATGAGCAGTTCTTC	CASSEGLTEPYNEQFF	TRBV2	16	TRBJ2-1	-	-
TGTGCCAGCAGCAATGGACTGACCGGGGAGCTGTTTTTT	CASSNGLTGELFF	TRBV7-8	13	TRBJ2-2	-	-
TGTGCCATCAGGTCTAACGGGGGGGACAATGAGCAGTTCTTC	CAIRSNGGDNEQFF	TRBV10-3	14	TRBJ2-1	-	TRBD2
TGTGCCAGCAGCGTAAATCAGGGGAGCGGAGAGACCCAGTACTTC	CASSVNQGSGETQYF	TRBV13	15	TRBJ2-5	few	-
TGTGCCAGCAAGCCAACCGGGACAGGTGCCAATTCACCCCTCCACTTT	CASKPTGTGANSPLHF	TRBV7-2	16	TRBJ1-6	-	TRBD1
TGTGCCACCAGTGATTTCGACTGGTGGGGGGCAGATACGCAGTATTTT	CATSDFDWWGADTQYF	TRBV24-1	16	TRBJ2-3	-	-
TGTGCCAGCATTAACAAGTGGGGCGAGGGCACAGATACGCAGTATTTT	CASINKWGEGTDTQYF	TRBV12-3/TRBV12-4	16	TRBJ2-3	-	-
TGTGCCAGCAGCATCTACTCACAGGGGCTAAAAGCCAAAAACATTCAGTACTTC	CASSIYSQGLKAKNIQYF	TRBV7-7	18	TRBJ2-4	once	TRBD1
TGTGCCAGCAGTTTGCGTCCCCAAGAGACCCAGTACTTC	CASSLRPQETQYF	TRBV12-3/TRBV12-4	13	TRBJ2-5	-	-
TGTGCCAGCAGCTTAAAGGACAGGGCCTACGAGCAGTACTTC	CASSLKDRAYEQYF	TRBV7-9	14	TRBJ2-7	-	TRBD1
TGTGCCACGACAGGAAGGGGAGTTTTCACTGAAGCTTTCTTT	CATTGRGVFTEAFF	TRBV19	14	TRBJ1-1	-	-
TGTGCCAGCAGTTTGTGGAGGAAGGGGCCGACAGAAGAGACCCAGTACTTC	CASSLWRKGPTEETQYF	TRBV12-3/TRBV12-4	17	TRBJ2-5	-	-
TGTGCCAGCAGCTTACGCCGGCTCAATGAGCAGTTCTTC	CASSLRRLNEQFF	TRBV7-6	13	TRBJ2-1	-	-
TGTGCCAGCAGTTACGGTGCTGGCACAGATACGCAGTATTTT	CASSYGAGTDTQYF	TRBV6-5	14	TRBJ2-3	-	-
TGTGCCAGCAGCCGAGGACAGGTAGTTCAGCCCCAGCATTTT	CASSRGQVVQPQHF	TRBV2	14	TRBJ1-5	-	TRBD1
TGTGCCAGCAGTTCCAGAGGGTACGAGCAGTACTTC	CASSSRGYEQYF	TRBV9	12	TRBJ2-7	few	-
TGCAGTGCTAGAGATCGCCAGCGGGTTCCCTCCTACGAGCAGTACTTC	CSARDRQRVPSYEQYF	TRBV20-1	16	TRBJ2-7	-	-
TGTGCCAGCAGCTATAGGGGTCCTGAAGCTTTCTTT	CASSYRGPEAFF	TRBV7-2	12	TRBJ1-1	-	-
TGTGCCAGCCATAGCGGCGCCGGGGAGCTGTTTTTT	CASHSGAGELFF	TRBV25-1	12	TRBJ2-2	-	-
TGTGCCAGCAGCCCTCAGGGAAGCGAGCAGTACTTC	CASSPQGSEQYF	TRBV6-2/TRBV6-3	12	TRBJ2-7	-	-